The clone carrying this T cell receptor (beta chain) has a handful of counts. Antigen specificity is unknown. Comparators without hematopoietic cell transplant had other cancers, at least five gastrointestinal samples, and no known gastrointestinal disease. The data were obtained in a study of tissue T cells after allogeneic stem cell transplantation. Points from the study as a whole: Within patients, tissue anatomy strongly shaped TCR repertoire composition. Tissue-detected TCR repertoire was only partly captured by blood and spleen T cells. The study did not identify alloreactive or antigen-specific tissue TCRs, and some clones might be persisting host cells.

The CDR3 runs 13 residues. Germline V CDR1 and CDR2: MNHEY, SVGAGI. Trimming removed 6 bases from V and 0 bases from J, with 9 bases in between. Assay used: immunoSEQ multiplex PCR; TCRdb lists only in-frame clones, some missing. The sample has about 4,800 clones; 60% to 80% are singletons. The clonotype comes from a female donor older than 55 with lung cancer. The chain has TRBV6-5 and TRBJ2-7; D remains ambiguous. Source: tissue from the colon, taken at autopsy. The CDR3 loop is CASRQVNSYEQYF. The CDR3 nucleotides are TGTGCCAGCAGGCAGGTGAACTCCTACGAGCAGTACTTC.